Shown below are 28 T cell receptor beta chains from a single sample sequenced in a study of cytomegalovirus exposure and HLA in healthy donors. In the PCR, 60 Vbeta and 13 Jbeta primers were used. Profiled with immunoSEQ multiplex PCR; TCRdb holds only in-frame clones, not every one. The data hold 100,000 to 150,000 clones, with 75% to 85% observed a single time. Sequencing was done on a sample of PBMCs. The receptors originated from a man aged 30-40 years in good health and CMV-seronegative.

CDR3 loop: CASSGWQGINYGYTF. The CDR3, as DNA: TGTGCCAGCAGTGGATGGCAGGGCATTAACTATGGCTACACCTTC. The chain combines TRBV11-2 with TRBJ1-2, with D maybe TRBD1 (5 bases). The V end lost 6 bases, the J end lost 1 base, and 15 bases lay between the germline ends. The CDR3 length is 15 residues. From germline, CDR1 is SGHAT and CDR2 FQNNGV.

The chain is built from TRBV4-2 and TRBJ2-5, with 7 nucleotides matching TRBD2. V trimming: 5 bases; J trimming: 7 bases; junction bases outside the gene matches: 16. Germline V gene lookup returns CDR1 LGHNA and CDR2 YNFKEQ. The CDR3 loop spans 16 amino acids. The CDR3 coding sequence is TGTGCCAGCAGCGCCCGTTTAGGGGCGGGAGAAGGGACCCAGTACTTC. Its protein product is CASSARLGAGEGTQYF.

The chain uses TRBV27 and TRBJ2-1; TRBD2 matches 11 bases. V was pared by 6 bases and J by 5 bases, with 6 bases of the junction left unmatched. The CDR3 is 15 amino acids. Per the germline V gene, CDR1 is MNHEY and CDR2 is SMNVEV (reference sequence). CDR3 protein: CASSSGLAANNEQFF. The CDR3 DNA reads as TGTGCCAGCAGCTCGGGACTAGCGGCAAACAATGAGCAGTTCTTC.

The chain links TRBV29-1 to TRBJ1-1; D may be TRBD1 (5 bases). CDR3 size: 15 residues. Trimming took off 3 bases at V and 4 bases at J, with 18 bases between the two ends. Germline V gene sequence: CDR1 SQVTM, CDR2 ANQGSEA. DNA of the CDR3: TGCAGCGTTGATCAGAGGCAGGGACTGCTCACTGAAGCTTTCTTT. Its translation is CSVDQRQGLLTEAFF.

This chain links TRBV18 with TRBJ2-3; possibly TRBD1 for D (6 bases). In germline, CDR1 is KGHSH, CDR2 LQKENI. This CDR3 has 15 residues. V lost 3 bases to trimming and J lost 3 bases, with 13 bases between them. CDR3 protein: CASSPTGPGTDTQYF. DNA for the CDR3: TGTGCCAGCTCACCGACAGGCCCGGGGACAGATACGCAGTATTTT.

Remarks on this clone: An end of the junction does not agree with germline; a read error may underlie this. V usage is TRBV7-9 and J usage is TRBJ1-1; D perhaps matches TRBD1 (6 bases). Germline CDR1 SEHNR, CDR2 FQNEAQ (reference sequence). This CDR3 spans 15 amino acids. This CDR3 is CSSSLLRGGDAEAFF. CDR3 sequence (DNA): TGTTCCAGCAGCTTATTGAGGGGGGGGGATGCAGAAGCTTTCTTT.

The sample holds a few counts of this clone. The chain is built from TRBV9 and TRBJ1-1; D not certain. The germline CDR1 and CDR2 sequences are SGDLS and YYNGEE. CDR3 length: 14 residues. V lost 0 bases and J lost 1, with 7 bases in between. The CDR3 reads CASSVVRGNTEAFF. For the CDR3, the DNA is TGTGCCAGCAGCGTAGTTCGGGGGAACACTGAAGCTTTCTTT.

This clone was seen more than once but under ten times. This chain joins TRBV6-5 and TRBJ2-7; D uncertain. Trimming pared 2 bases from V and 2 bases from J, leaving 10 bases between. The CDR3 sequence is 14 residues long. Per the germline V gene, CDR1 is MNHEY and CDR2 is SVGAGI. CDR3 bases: TGTGCCAGCAGTTACGGCAGGCCTCCCTACGAGCAGTACTTC. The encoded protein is CASSYGRPPYEQYF.

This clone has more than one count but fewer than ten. CDR3 sequence reads: CASSMGGSMTEAFF. The CDR3 region has the DNA TGTGCCAGTAGTATGGGAGGGTCAATGACTGAAGCTTTCTTT. V and J are TRBV19 and TRBJ1-1, with no clear D. Germline values: CDR1 LNHDA, CDR2 SQIVND (reference sequence). The CDR3 totals 14 residues. V gave up 3 bases and J gave up 5 bases, with 13 bases separating them. Together with reference TRBV19 and TRBJ1-1, the CDR3 gives the full variable domain: DGGITQSPKYLFRKEGQNVTLSCEQNLNHDAMYWYRQDPGQGLRLIYYSQIVNDFQKGDIAEGYSVSREKKESFPLTVTSAQKNPTAFYLCASSMGGSMTEAFFGQGTRLTVV.

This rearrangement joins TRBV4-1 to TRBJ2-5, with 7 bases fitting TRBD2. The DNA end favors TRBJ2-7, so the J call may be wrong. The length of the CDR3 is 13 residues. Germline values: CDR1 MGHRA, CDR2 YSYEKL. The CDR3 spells CASSQGGSSEQYF. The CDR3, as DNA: TGCGCCAGCAGCCAGGGGGGGTCGAGCGAGCAGTACTTC.

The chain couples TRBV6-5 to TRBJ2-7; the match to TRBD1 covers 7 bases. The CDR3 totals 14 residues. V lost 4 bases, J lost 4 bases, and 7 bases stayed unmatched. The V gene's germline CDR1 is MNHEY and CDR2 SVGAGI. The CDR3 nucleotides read TGTGCCAGCAGTTCGTCCCGGGACAGTTACGAGCAGTACTTC. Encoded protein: CASSSSRDSYEQYF.

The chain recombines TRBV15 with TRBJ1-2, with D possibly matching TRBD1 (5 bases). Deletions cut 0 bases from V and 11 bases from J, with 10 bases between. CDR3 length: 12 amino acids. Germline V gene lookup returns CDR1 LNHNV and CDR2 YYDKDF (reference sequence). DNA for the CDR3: TGTGCCACCAGCAGAGATCAGGGTGGATACACCTTC. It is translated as CATSRDQGGYTF.

CDR3 nucleotides: TGCGCCAGCAGCCAACAGGGCAAAACTGAAGCTTTCTTT. Its translation is CASSQQGKTEAFF. The chain employs TRBV5-1 and TRBJ1-1; D possibly corresponds to TRBD1 (6 bases). The germline V gene encodes CDR1 SGHRS and CDR2 YFSETQ. The CDR3 covers 13 residues. The ends were cut back, 4 bases at V and 5 bases at J, with 12 bases in the middle.

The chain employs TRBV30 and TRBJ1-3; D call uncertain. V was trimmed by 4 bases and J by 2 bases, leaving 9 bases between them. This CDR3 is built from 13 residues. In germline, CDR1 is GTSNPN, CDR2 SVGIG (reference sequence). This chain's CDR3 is CAWNRGPGNTIYF. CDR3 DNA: TGTGCCTGGAACCGAGGGCCTGGAAACACCATATATTTT.

CDR3 DNA: TGTGCCAGCAGTACAAGACGGGATCAGTACGAGCAGTACTTC. This gives the protein CASSTRRDQYEQYF. This rearrangement joins TRBV6-1 to TRBJ2-5; D perhaps matches TRBD2 (5 bases). The J call may not be correct, given that the DNA end is closer to TRBJ2-7. The CDR3 consists of 14 residues. Germline-derived CDR1 and CDR2 are MNHNS and SASEGT.

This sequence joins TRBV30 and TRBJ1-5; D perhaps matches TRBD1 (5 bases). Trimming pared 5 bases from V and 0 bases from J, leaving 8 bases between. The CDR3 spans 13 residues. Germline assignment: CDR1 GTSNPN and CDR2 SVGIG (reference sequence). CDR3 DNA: TGTGCCTGGCGGGGGGATAGCAATCAGCCCCAGCATTTT. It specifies CAWRGDSNQPQHF.

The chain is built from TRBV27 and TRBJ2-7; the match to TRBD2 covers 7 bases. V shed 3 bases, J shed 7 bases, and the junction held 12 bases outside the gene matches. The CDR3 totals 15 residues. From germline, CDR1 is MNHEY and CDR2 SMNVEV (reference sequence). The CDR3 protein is CASSLQGGALEEQYF. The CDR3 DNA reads TGTGCCAGCAGTTTGCAGGGAGGGGCCCTAGAAGAGCAGTACTTC.

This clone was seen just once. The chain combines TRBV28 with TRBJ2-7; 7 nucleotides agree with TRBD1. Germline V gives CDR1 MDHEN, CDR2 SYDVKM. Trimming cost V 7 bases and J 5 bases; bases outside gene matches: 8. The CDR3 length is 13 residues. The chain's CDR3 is CASKGGRNDEQYF. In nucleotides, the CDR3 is TGTGCCAGCAAAGGGGGCAGGAATGACGAGCAGTACTTC.

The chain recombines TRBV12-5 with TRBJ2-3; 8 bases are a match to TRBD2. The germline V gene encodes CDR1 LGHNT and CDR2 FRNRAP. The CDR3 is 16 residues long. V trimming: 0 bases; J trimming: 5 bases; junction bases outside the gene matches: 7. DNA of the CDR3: TGTGCTAGTGGTTTGGTACTAGCGGATTTGGGAGATACGCAGTATTTT. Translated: CASGLVLADLGDTQYF.

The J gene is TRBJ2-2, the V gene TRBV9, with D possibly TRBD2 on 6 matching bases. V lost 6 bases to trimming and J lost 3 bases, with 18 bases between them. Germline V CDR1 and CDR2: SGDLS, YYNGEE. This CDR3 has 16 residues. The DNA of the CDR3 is TGTGCCAGCATGGTTTCAGCGGGTTTAGACACCGGGGAGCTGTTTTTT. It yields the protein CASMVSAGLDTGELFF.

CDR3 region: CASRSVRWLAGGPTWYEQYF. The CDR3 coding sequence is TGTGCCAGCAGATCCGTAAGGTGGCTAGCGGGAGGTCCCACGTGGTACGAGCAGTACTTC. The chain uses TRBV28 and TRBJ2-7; 11 bases align to TRBD2. Germline lookup yields CDR1 MDHEN and CDR2 SYDVKM. J lost 4 bases, V lost 6 bases, and 23 bases had no gene match. The CDR3 has 20 residues.

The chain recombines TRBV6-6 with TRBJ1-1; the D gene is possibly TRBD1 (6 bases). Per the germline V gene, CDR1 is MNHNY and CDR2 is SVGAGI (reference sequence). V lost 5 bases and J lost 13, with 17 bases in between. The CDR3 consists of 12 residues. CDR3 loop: CASSPRTDIGFF. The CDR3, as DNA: TGTGCCAGCAGTCCTCGGACAGATATCGGTTTCTTT.

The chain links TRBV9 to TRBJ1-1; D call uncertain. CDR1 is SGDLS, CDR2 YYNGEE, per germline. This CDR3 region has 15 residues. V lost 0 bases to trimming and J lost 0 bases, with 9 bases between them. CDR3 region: CASSVGWRLNTEAFF. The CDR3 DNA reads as TGTGCCAGCAGCGTAGGTTGGCGGCTGAACACTGAAGCTTTCTTT.

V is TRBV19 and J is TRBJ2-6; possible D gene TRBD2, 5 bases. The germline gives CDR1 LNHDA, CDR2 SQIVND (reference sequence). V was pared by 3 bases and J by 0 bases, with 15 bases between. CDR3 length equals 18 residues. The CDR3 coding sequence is TGTGCCAGTAGTATCGCGCGTGGAGGTCGCTCTGGGGCCAACGTCCTGACTTTC. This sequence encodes CASSIARGGRSGANVLTF. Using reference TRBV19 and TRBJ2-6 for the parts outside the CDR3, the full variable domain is DGGITQSPKYLFRKEGQNVTLSCEQNLNHDAMYWYRQDPGQGLRLIYYSQIVNDFQKGDIAEGYSVSREKKESFPLTVTSAQKNPTAFYLCASSIARGGRSGANVLTFGAGSRLTVL.

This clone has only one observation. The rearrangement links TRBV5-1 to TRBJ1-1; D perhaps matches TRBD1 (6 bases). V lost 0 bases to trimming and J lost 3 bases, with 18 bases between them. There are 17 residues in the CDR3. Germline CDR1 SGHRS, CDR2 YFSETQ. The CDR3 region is CASSLDGQTFSDTEAFF. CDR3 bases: TGCGCCAGCAGCTTGGATGGACAGACCTTTTCGGACACTGAAGCTTTCTTT.

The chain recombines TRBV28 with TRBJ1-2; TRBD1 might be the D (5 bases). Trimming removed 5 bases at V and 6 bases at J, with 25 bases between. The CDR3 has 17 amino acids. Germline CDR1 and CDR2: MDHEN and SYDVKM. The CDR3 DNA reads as TGTGCCAGCAGTACCATACTACAGGTGGACGGTAAGGATGGCTACACCTTC. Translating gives CASSTILQVDGKDGYTF.

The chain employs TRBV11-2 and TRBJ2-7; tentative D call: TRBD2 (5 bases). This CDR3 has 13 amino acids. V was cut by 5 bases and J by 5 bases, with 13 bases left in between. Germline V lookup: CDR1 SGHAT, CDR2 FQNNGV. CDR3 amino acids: CASSDYVPNEQYF. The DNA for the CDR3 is TGTGCCAGCAGCGACTATGTTCCTAACGAGCAGTACTTC.

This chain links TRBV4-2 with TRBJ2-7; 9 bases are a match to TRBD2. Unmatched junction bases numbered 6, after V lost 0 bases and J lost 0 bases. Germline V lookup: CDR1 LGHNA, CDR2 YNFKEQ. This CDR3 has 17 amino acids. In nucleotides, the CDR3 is TGTGCCAGCAGCCAAGATCCGACTAGCGGCGCCTCCTACGAGCAGTACTTC. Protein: CASSQDPTSGASYEQYF.